Listed here is a single T cell receptor beta chain. This record belongs to a study of blood T cell repertoires in COVID-19. On the study more broadly: From T cells, B-cell-depleted T cells, or PBMCs came the material, which was cDNA or gDNA.

Clones were sequenced by immunoSEQ multiplex PCR, and TCRdb holds only the in-frame ones, with some missing. The sample shows tens of thousands of clones, 80% to 90% of them seen only once. The CDR3 covers 12 residues. In germline, CDR1 is SGHNT, CDR2 YYREEE (reference sequence). V was clipped by 4 bases and J by 7 bases, with 11 bases between them. This receptor was obtained from a man in his 70s with active or convalescent COVID-19. The sequencing sample was made of peripheral blood. This chain uses TRBV5-4 with TRBJ1-1; tentative D call: TRBD1 (6 bases). CDR3 DNA sequence: TGTGCCAGCAGCCTAGACAGGTATGAAGCTTTCTTT. Protein product: CASSLDRYEAFF.